A single sample gave rise to the 30 T cell receptor beta chains below, sequenced in a study of shared clonotypes between healthy human individuals. Using immunoSEQ multiplex PCR, the repertoire was profiled, and TCRdb retains in-frame clones only, with some absent. This repertoire shows about 450,000 clones, roughly 85% found once; its top ten account for over 9.5%. The sample consisted of PBMCs. The receptors originated from a woman between 35 and 50 years old in good health. Some clones in this sample may be carry-over from other donors' samples.

This sequence joins TRBV7-9 and TRBJ2-7; 9 bases line up with TRBD1. Germline-derived CDR1 and CDR2 are SEHNR and FQNEAQ (reference sequence). The CDR3 extends over 13 amino acids. Trimming took 5 bases from V and 4 from J; bases not matched to a gene: 3. The CDR3 bases are TGTGCCAGCAGCGCAGGGACAGGGTACGAGCAGTACTTC. Translated, it gives CASSAGTGYEQYF.

The V gene is TRBV5-1, the J gene TRBJ2-1, with 11 bases matching TRBD2. The CDR3 sequence is 16 residues long. The V segment lost 2 bases and the J segment 8 bases; nucleotides outside the gene matches: 9. Germline values: CDR1 SGHRS, CDR2 YFSETQ. CDR3 region: CASSLLAGAFRDEQFF. The CDR3 DNA reads TGCGCCAGCAGCTTACTAGCGGGAGCGTTTAGGGATGAGCAGTTCTTC.

The chain employs TRBV5-1 and TRBJ2-1, with D possibly being TRBD2 (5 bases). This CDR3 comprises 14 residues. Trimming cost V 0 bases and J 5 bases, with 9 bases left between them. The germline gives CDR1 SGHRS, CDR2 YFSETQ. In DNA form, the CDR3 reads TGCGCCAGCAGCTTGGGGATGGGAGACAATGAGCAGTTCTTC. This gives the protein CASSLGMGDNEQFF. The whole variable domain, remainder taken from reference TRBV5-1 and TRBJ2-1, is KAGVTQTPRYLIKTRGQQVTLSCSPISGHRSVSWYQQTPGQGLQFLFEYFSETQRNKGNFPGRFSGRQFSNSRSEMNVSTLELGDSALYLCASSLGMGDNEQFFGPGTRLTVL.

V usage is TRBV6-6 and J usage is TRBJ2-5; 7 nucleotides align to TRBD2. CDR3 length equals 16 residues. Trimming took 7 bases from V and 1 from J; bases not matched to a gene: 12. CDR1 is MNHNY, CDR2 SVGAGI, per germline (reference sequence). CDR3 DNA: TGTGCCAGCACCCCGTCGGCCCTAGCGGTCCAAGAGACCCAGTACTTC. It yields the protein CASTPSALAVQETQYF.

The chain recombines TRBV30 with TRBJ2-3, with D unclear. CDR1 is GTSNPN, CDR2 SVGIG, per germline (reference sequence). This CDR3 is built from 15 residues. V was clipped by 1 base and J by 4 bases, with 15 bases between them. CDR3: CAWSEGPYEADTQYF. In DNA form, the CDR3 reads TGTGCCTGGAGTGAAGGACCCTACGAGGCAGATACGCAGTATTTT.

The chain employs TRBV9 and TRBJ2-1; the D gene is possibly TRBD2 (5 bases). This CDR3 is built from 15 residues. Germline V gives CDR1 SGDLS, CDR2 YYNGEE. The V gene lost 3 bases and the J gene lost 8 bases, with 18 bases spanning the gap. The CDR3 DNA reads TGTGCCAGCAGCGAGGGTGCGACTACCAGCTATGAGCAGTTCTTC. Its protein product is CASSEGATTSYEQFF.

Note on this clone: Other DNA sequences of this sample code for an identical CDR3. The chain joins TRBV27 to TRBJ2-7, with no clear D. Germline loops: CDR1 MNHEY, CDR2 SMNVEV (reference sequence). The CDR3 length is 11 residues. With 4 bases removed from V and 4 bases from J, the gap between germline ends came to 5 bases. This CDR3 is CASSWGYEQYF. The DNA of the CDR3 is TGTGCCAGCAGTTGGGGTTACGAGCAGTACTTC.

The chain uses TRBV18 and TRBJ2-1; D is unresolved. Trimming removed 3 bases at V and 5 bases at J, with 8 bases between. This CDR3 is 13 amino acids long. Germline V gene sequence: CDR1 KGHSH, CDR2 LQKENI. CDR3 protein: CASSPVPHNEQFF. CDR3 nucleotides: TGTGCCAGCTCACCGGTCCCCCACAATGAGCAGTTCTTC.

As to this clone: At the DNA level, this CDR3 is encoded by other sequences in the same sample as well. The genes are TRBV9 and TRBJ2-1, with D tentatively TRBD1 (5 bases). This CDR3 has 13 amino acids. Trimming took 0 bases from V and 4 from J, leaving 5 bases between them. Germline CDR1 is SGDLS and CDR2 is YYNGEE. The CDR3, as DNA: TGTGCCAGCAGCGTAGGACAGTACAATGAGCAGTTCTTC. This translates into CASSVGQYNEQFF.

The chain joins TRBV7-2 to TRBJ1-1, with a possible D match to TRBD1 (5 bases). The ends were cut back, 0 bases at V and 10 bases at J, with 9 bases in the middle. Germline V gene lookup returns CDR1 SGHTA and CDR2 FQGNSA. The CDR3 sequence is 12 residues long. The CDR3 DNA reads TGTGCCAGCAGCTTAGCTCGGGGGGTAGCTTTCTTT. Amino acids: CASSLARGVAFF.

The rearrangement joins TRBV11-2 to TRBJ2-7; D not resolved. The germline V gene encodes CDR1 SGHAT and CDR2 FQNNGV. This CDR3 comprises 13 residues. V dropped 5 bases and J dropped 7 bases, with 15 bases sitting between them. The CDR3 nucleotides are TGTGCCAGCAGCGTCGAGTCAGGAAGGGAGCAGTACTTC. Its translation is CASSVESGREQYF.

V is TRBV9 and J is TRBJ2-1, with D perhaps TRBD1 (6 bases). Looked up from germline, CDR1 is SGDLS and CDR2 is YYNGEE. The CDR3 extends over 15 amino acids. V dropped 0 bases and J dropped 5 bases, with 12 bases sitting between them. CDR3 region: CASSVGGTSHNEQFF. CDR3 sequence (DNA): TGTGCCAGCAGCGTAGGTGGGACAAGCCACAATGAGCAGTTCTTC.

The table lists this clone with many counts. V usage is TRBV29-1 and J usage is TRBJ2-2, with D perhaps matching TRBD1 (6 bases). CDR3 length: 14 amino acids. V was clipped by 5 bases and J by 5 bases, with 15 bases between them. Germline lookup yields CDR1 SQVTM and CDR2 ANQGSEA. The CDR3 DNA follows: TGCAGCGTTAAGAACGAGGGGGAAACCGGGGAGCTGTTTTTT. Its translation is CSVKNEGETGELFF.

The chain combines TRBV7-9 with TRBJ2-2; perhaps TRBD2 as D (7 bases). V was clipped by 5 bases and J by 3 bases, with 13 bases between them. Germline V CDR1 and CDR2: SEHNR, FQNEAQ (reference sequence). CDR3 length equals 15 residues. Here the CDR3 reads CASSAGAWDTGELFF. For the CDR3, the DNA is TGTGCCAGCAGCGCGGGGGCTTGGGACACCGGGGAGCTGTTTTTT. The variable domain in full, with the rest retrieved from reference TRBV7-9 and TRBJ2-2, is DTGVSQNPRHKITKRGQNVTFRCDPISEHNRLYWYRQTLGQGPEFLTYFQNEAQLEKSRLLSDRFSAERPKGSFSTLEIQRTEQGDSAMYLCASSAGAWDTGELFFGEGSRLTVL.

The rearrangement joins TRBV2 to TRBJ2-5; D gene ambiguous. The CDR3 runs to 12 residues. Germline CDR1 and CDR2: SNHLY and FYNNEI. V was pared by 8 bases and J by 0 bases, with 7 bases between. CDR3 sequence: CASGRDQETQYF. CDR3 bases: TGTGCCAGCGGCCGGGACCAAGAGACCCAGTACTTC.

The chain recombines TRBV29-1 with TRBJ2-3; D could derive from TRBD1 or TRBD2 (5 bases each). This CDR3 is 13 amino acids long. V dropped 8 bases and J dropped 4 bases, with 16 bases sitting between them. Germline V lookup: CDR1 SQVTM, CDR2 ANQGSEA. CDR3 coding DNA: TGCAGCATCGAGGGGCTCAGCGCAGATACGCAGTATTTT. This encodes CSIEGLSADTQYF.

The V call is TRBV5-5, the J call TRBJ1-5; D remains ambiguous. The CDR3 is 16 amino acids. Germline values: CDR1 SGHKS, CDR2 YYEKEE (reference sequence). V lost 0 bases and J lost 2, with 12 bases in between. The CDR3 DNA reads as TGTGCCAGCAGCTTGGGGGTAGGACGTGGCAATCAGCCCCAGCATTTT. It yields the protein CASSLGVGRGNQPQHF.

The rearrangement links TRBV28 to TRBJ1-1; tentatively, D is TRBD1 (6 bases). Germline V CDR1 and CDR2: MDHEN, SYDVKM. The CDR3 runs to 12 residues. The V end was cut by 6 bases, the J end by 11 bases, with 16 bases between. The CDR3 here is CASSGLQGLAFF. CDR3 sequence (DNA): TGTGCCAGCAGCGGCCTACAGGGATTGGCTTTCTTT.

The genes are TRBV11-1 and TRBJ1-4, with 9 nucleotides matching TRBD1. Germline-derived CDR1 and CDR2 are SGHAT and FQDESV (reference sequence). CDR3 length: 16 residues. J lost 8 bases, V lost 1 base, and 8 bases had no gene match. For the CDR3, the DNA is TGTGCCAGCAGCTTAGGCCCGGGACAGGGTGAAGAAAAACTGTTTTTT. The encoded protein is CASSLGPGQGEEKLFF.

This clone was found a few times. The J gene is TRBJ2-3, the V gene TRBV6-1; D is undetermined. Germline V gene data show CDR1 as MNHNS and CDR2 as SASEGT. This CDR3 has 13 amino acids. V lost 4 bases and J 6 bases, leaving 11 bases between the germline ends. The CDR3 DNA follows: TGTGCCAGCAGTGGTACAGTTTTGGATACGCAGTATTTT. Its protein product is CASSGTVLDTQYF.

Worth noting for this clone: A far larger clone is off by one base, so a read error is likely. The rearrangement links TRBV4-2 to TRBJ2-1, with TRBD2 matching 7 bases. The CDR3 extends over 16 amino acids. Germline CDR1 and CDR2: LGHNA and YNFKEQ. The CDR3 reads CASSQEFSGSYNGQFF. The CDR3 DNA is TGTGCCAGCAGCCAAGAGTTTAGCGGGTCCTACAATGGGCAGTTCTTC.

This chain links TRBV7-9 with TRBJ2-3; D uncertain. The germline V gene has CDR1 SEHNR and CDR2 FQNEAQ (reference sequence). The V end was cut by 4 bases, the J end by 3 bases, with 17 bases between. The CDR3 has 16 residues. CDR3 region: CASSYPNGLATDTQYF. As DNA, the CDR3 is TGTGCCAGCAGCTACCCTAACGGGCTGGCAACAGATACGCAGTATTTT.

J is TRBJ2-1 and V is TRBV4-1, with 15 bases that match TRBD2. The V segment lost 3 bases and the J segment 6 bases; nucleotides outside the gene matches: 6. CDR3 size: 17 residues. Per germline, CDR1 MGHRA and CDR2 YSYEKL. The DNA for the CDR3 is TGCGCCAGCAGCCACAATCAGGGACTAGCGGGAGGCAATGAGCAGTTCTTC. Protein sequence: CASSHNQGLAGGNEQFF.

The genes are TRBV4-1 and TRBJ1-1; D perhaps matches TRBD1 (6 bases). Germline CDR1 and CDR2: MGHRA and YSYEKL. V gave up 0 bases and J gave up 1 base, with 9 bases separating them. There are 15 residues in the CDR3. CDR3 sequence (DNA): TGCGCCAGCAGCCAAGATAGGGGGGGGAACACTGAAGCTTTCTTT. Protein product: CASSQDRGGNTEAFF.

This clone was observed once. The V and J genes are TRBV30 and TRBJ1-2; 9 bases are a match to TRBD1. The CDR3 spans 14 residues. Germline-derived CDR1 and CDR2 are GTSNPN and SVGIG (reference sequence). The V and J ends lost 8 bases and 6 bases, in that order; junction bases with no gene match: 13. The CDR3, as DNA: TGTGCCCACAGGGGGCCGGGGATGGGCAATGGCTACACCTTC. This encodes CAHRGPGMGNGYTF.

The CDR3 coding sequence is TGTGCCAGCAGTGAAGTGGGAAGGCAAGGGACTAGCGGGAGTGCCACAGATACGCAGTATTTT. This codes for CASSEVGRQGTSGSATDTQYF. V gene TRBV2 combines with J gene TRBJ2-3, with 14 bases that match TRBD2. The CDR3 is made up of 21 amino acids. J gave up 2 bases and V 1 base, and 14 bases lay outside the gene matches. Germline assignment: CDR1 SNHLY and CDR2 FYNNEI.

The gene calls are TRBV6-6 and TRBJ2-5; 8 bases line up with TRBD2. CDR1 and CDR2 from the germline V gene are MNHNY and SVGAGI (reference sequence). V was clipped by 6 bases and J by 5 bases; unmatched bases: 8. The CDR3 is made up of 14 amino acids. CDR3 residues: CASSPGGITETQYF. CDR3 coding DNA: TGTGCCAGCAGCCCGGGGGGGATCACGGAGACCCAGTACTTC.

The chain couples TRBV5-1 to TRBJ2-1, with TRBD2 identical over 14 bases. The CDR3 is 15 residues long. The germline CDR1 and CDR2 sequences are SGHRS and YFSETQ. With 4 bases clipped from V and 8 bases from J, the junction kept 5 bases outside the gene matches. The CDR3 DNA reads TGCGCCAGCAGCACCGGGACTAGCGGGAGTTATGAGCAGTTCTTC. It codes for CASSTGTSGSYEQFF.

This clone was counted only a few times. J is TRBJ1-2 and V is TRBV11-2; D gene ambiguous. The CDR3 is made up of 15 amino acids. Germline V lookup: CDR1 SGHAT, CDR2 FQNNGV. V dropped 3 bases and J dropped 7 bases, with 18 bases sitting between them. As DNA, the CDR3 is TGTGCCAGCAGCTTGACCCGAGTGAGCACGAGTGGCTACACCTTC. As protein: CASSLTRVSTSGYTF.

This rearrangement joins TRBV28 to TRBJ2-7, with no clear D. With 1 base removed from V and 4 bases from J, the gap between germline ends came to 8 bases. The CDR3 spans 13 residues. CDR1 MDHEN and CDR2 SYDVKM come from the germline V gene. The chain's CDR3 is CASSLSVLYEQYF. The CDR3 DNA sequence: TGTGCCAGCAGTTTATCGGTCCTATACGAGCAGTACTTC.